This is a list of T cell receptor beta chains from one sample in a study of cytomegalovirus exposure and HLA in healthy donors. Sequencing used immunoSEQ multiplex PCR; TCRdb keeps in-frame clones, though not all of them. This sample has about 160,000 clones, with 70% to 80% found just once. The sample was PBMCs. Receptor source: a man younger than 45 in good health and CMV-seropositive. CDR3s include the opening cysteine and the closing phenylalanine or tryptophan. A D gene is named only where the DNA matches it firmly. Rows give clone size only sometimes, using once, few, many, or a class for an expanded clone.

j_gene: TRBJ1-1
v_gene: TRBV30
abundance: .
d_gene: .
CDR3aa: CAWSVWQGRTEAFF
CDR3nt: TGTGCCTGGAGTGTATGGCAGGGTAGGACTGAAGCTTTCTTT

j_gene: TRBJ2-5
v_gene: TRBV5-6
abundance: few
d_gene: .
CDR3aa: CASSPRVARETQYF
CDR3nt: TGTGCCAGCAGCCCCCGAGTGGCGCGGGAGACCCAGTACTTC

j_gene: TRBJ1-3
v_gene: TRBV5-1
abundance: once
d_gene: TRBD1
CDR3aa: CASSLKDRSSGNTIYF
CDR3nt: TGCGCCAGCAGCTTGAAGGACAGGTCCTCTGGAAACACCATATATTTT

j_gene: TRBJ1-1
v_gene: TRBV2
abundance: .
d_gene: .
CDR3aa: CASSQTIGTEAFF
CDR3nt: TGTGCCAGCAGCCAGACAATTGGCACTGAAGCTTTCTTT

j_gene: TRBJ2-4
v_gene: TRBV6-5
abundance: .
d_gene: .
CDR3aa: CASSYSSFLAKNIQYF
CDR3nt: TGTGCCAGCAGTTACTCCAGTTTCCTAGCCAAAAACATTCAGTACTTC

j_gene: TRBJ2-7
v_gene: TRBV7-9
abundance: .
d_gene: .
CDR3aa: CASASGVYEQYF
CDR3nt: TGTGCCAGCGCCTCGGGGGTTTACGAGCAGTACTTC

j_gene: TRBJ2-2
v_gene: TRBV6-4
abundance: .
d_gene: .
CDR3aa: CASSPRVTGELFF
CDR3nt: TGTGCCAGCAGCCCCAGGGTCACCGGGGAGCTGTTTTTT

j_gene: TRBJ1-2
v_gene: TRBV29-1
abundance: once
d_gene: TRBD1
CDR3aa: CSVDRDSYGYTF
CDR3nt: TGCAGCGTGGACCGGGACAGCTATGGCTACACCTTC

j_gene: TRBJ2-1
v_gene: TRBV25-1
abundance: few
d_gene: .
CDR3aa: CASSARVGEQFF
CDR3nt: TGTGCCAGCAGTGCCAGGGTAGGGGAGCAGTTCTTC

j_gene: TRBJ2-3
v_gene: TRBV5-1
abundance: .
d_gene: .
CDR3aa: CASSLAQVALTDTQYF
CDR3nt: TGCGCCAGCAGCTTGGCGCAGGTCGCACTCACAGATACGCAGTATTTT

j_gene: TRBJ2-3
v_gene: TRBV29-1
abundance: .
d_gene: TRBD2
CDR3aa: CSVGPRLAGGTDTQYF
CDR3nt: TGCAGCGTTGGGCCTCGACTAGCGGGGGGCACAGATACGCAGTATTTT

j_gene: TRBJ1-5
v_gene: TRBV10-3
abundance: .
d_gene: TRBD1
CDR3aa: CAISEGTGGEQPQHF
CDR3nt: TGTGCCATCAGTGAAGGGACAGGGGGGGAGCAGCCCCAGCATTTT

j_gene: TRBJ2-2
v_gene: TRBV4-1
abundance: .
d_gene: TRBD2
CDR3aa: CASSQEFSGGVNTGELFF
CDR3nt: TGCGCCAGCAGCCAAGAATTTAGCGGGGGAGTAAACACCGGGGAGCTGTTTTTT

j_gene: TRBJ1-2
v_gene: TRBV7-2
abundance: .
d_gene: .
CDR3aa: CASSDGQPDFNYGYTF
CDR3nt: TGTGCCAGCAGCGACGGACAGCCCGACTTTAACTATGGCTACACCTTC

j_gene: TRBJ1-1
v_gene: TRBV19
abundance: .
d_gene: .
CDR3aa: CASNEDSMNTEAFF
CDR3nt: TGTGCCAGTAATGAGGACAGCATGAACACTGAAGCTTTCTTT

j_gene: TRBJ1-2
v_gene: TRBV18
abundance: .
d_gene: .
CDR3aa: CASSPYRDPGGYTF
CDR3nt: TGTGCCAGCTCACCCTACAGGGACCCAGGGGGCTACACCTTC

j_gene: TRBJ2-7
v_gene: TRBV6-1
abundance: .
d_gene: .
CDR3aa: CASRAGPYEQYF
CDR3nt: TGTGCCAGCAGGGCGGGCCCCTACGAGCAGTACTTC

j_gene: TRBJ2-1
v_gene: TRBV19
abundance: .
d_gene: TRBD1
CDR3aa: CASSIGGTGPYNEQFF
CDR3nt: TGTGCCAGTAGTATAGGAGGGACAGGGCCATACAATGAGCAGTTCTTC

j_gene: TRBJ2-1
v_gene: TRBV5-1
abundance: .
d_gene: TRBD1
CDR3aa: CASSLDTGVGEQFF
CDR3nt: TGCGCCAGCAGCTTGGATACAGGGGTGGGTGAGCAGTTCTTC

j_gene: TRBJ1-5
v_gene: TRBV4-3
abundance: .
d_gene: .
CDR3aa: CASSQDSSNQPQHF
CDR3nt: TGCGCCAGCAGTCAAGACAGTAGCAATCAGCCCCAGCATTTT

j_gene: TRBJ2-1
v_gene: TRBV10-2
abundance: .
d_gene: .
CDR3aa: CASSEGTTGEQFF
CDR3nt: TGCGCCAGCAGTGAGGGGACAACCGGTGAGCAGTTCTTC

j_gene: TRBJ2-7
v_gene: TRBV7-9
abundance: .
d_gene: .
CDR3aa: CASSPTSGGSYEQYF
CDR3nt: TGTGCCAGCAGCCCGACGAGTGGGGGGTCCTACGAGCAGTACTTC

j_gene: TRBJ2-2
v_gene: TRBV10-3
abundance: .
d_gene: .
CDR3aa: CAISEDLTTGELFF
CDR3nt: TGTGCCATCAGTGAGGATCTGACAACCGGGGAGCTGTTTTTT

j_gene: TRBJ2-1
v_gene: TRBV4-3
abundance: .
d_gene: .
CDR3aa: CASSQKGGTGNEQFF
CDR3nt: TGCGCCAGCAGCCAAAAGGGGGGGACGGGGAATGAGCAGTTCTTC

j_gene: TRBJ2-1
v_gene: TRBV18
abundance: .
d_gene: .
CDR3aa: CASSPYPSTSYNEQFF
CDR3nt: TGTGCCAGCTCACCATATCCTAGCACCTCCTACAATGAGCAGTTCTTC

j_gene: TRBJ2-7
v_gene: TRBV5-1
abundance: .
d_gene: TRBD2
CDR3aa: CASSLTSGTYEQYF
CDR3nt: TGCGCCAGCAGCTTGACTAGCGGTACCTACGAGCAGTACTTC

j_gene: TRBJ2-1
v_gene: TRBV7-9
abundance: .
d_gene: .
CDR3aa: CASSDSTGYNEQFF
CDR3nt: TGTGCCAGCAGCGACTCTACAGGTTACAATGAGCAGTTCTTC

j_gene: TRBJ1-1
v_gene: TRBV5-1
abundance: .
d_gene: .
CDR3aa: CASSSFGTRNTEAFF
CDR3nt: TGCGCCAGCAGCTCCTTCGGGACAAGGAACACTGAAGCTTTCTTT

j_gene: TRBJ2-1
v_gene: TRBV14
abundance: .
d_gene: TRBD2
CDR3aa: CASSPLRGGLNEQFF
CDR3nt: TGTGCCAGCAGCCCGCTGCGGGGGGGCCTGAATGAGCAGTTCTTC

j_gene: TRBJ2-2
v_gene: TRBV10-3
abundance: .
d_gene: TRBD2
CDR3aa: CAISRPKAGRDTGELFF
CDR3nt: TGTGCCATCAGCCGACCTAAGGCAGGGAGGGACACCGGGGAGCTGTTTTTT

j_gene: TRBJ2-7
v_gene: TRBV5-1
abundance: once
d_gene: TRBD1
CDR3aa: CASSVGTEGYEQYF
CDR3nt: TGCGCCAGCAGCGTCGGGACAGAAGGATACGAGCAGTACTTC

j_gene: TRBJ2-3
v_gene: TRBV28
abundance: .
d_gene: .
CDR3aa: CASLPGSTDTQYF
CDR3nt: TGTGCCAGCCTTCCCGGGAGCACAGATACGCAGTATTTT

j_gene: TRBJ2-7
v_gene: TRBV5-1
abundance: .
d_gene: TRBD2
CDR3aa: CASSFSGGSYEQYF
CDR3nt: TGCGCCAGCAGCTTTAGCGGGGGCTCCTACGAGCAGTACTTC

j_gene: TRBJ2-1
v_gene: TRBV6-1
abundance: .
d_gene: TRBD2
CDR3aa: CASSEQASGSSYNEQFF
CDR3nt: TGTGCCAGCAGTGAACAGGCTAGCGGTAGCTCCTACAATGAGCAGTTCTTC

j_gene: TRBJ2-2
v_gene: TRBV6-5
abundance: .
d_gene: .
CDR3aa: CASSYSTGTFGELFF
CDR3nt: TGTGCCAGCAGTTACTCAACGGGGACATTCGGGGAGCTGTTTTTT

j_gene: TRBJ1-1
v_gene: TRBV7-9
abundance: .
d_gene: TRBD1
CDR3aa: CASSSTGGSLNTEAFF
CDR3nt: TGTGCCAGCAGCTCCACAGGGGGCAGTTTGAACACTGAAGCTTTCTTT

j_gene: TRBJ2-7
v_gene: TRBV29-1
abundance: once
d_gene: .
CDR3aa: CSVIPPSGEQYF
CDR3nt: TGCAGCGTTATACCACCCTCCGGCGAGCAGTACTTC

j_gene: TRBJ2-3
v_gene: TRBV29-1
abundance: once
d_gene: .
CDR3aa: CSVFRDISTDTQYF
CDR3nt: TGCAGCGTTTTCCGGGACATTAGCACAGATACGCAGTATTTT

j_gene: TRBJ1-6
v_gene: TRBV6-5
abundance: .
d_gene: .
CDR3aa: CASSYRGFDNSPLHF
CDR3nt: TGTGCCAGCAGTTACAGGGGGTTTGATAATTCACCCCTCCACTTT

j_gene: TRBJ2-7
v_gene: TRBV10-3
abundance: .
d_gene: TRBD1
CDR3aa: CAISEDRGNYEQYF
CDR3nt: TGTGCCATCAGTGAAGACAGGGGGAATTACGAGCAGTACTTC

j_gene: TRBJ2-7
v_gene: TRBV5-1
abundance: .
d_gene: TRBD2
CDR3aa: CASSYVGGAGYEQYF
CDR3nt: TGCGCCAGCAGCTACGTCGGGGGGGCAGGCTACGAGCAGTACTTC

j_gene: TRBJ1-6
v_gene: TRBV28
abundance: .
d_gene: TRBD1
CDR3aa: CASSGGQYNSPLHF
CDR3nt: TGTGCCAGCAGCGGGGGACAGTATAATTCACCCCTCCACTTT

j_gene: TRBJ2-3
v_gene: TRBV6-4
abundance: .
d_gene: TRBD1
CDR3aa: CASSDGTGGTDTQYF
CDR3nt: TGTGCCAGCAGTGACGGGACAGGGGGCACAGATACGCAGTATTTT

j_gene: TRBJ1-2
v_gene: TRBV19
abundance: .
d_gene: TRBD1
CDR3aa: CASSRRPGQRNYGYTF
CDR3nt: TGTGCCAGTAGTCGAAGGCCGGGACAGAGAAACTATGGCTACACCTTC

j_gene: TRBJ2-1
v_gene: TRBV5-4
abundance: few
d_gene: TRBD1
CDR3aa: CASSARDRGFNEQFF
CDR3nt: TGTGCCAGCAGTGCCCGGGACAGAGGTTTTAATGAGCAGTTCTTC

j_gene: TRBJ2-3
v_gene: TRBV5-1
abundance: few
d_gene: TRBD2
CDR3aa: CASSLGLAGSTDTQYF
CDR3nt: TGCGCCAGCAGCTTGGGTCTAGCGGGCAGCACAGATACGCAGTATTTT

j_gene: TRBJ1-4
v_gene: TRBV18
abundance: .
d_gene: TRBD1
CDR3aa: CASSPRPGQETWTNEKLFF
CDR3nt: TGTGCCAGCTCACCGCGCCCGGGACAGGAGACCTGGACTAATGAAAAACTGTTTTTT

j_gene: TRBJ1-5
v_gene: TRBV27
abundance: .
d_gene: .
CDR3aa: CASSLGGIQPQHF
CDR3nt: TGTGCCAGCAGTTTAGGAGGGATTCAGCCCCAGCATTTT

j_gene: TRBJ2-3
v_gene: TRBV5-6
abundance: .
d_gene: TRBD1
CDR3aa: CASSRTGGTTDTQYF
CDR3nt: TGTGCCAGCAGCCGAACAGGGGGCACCACAGATACGCAGTATTTT

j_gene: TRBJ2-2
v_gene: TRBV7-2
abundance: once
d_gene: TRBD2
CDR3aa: CASSLERLAGGELFF
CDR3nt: TGTGCCAGCAGCTTAGAGAGACTAGCTGGCGGGGAGCTGTTTTTT

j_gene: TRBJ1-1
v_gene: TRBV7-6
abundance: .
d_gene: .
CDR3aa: CASSLGQGNTEAFF
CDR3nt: TGTGCCAGCAGCTTAGGGCAGGGCAACACTGAAGCTTTCTTT

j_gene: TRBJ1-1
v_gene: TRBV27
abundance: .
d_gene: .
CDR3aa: CASSLRGLGPGTEAFF
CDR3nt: TGTGCCAGCAGTTTACGTGGCTTGGGGCCGGGCACTGAAGCTTTCTTT

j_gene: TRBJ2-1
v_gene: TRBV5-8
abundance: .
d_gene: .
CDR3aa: CASSLARYNEQFF
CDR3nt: TGTGCCAGCAGCTTGGCCCGCTACAATGAGCAGTTCTTC

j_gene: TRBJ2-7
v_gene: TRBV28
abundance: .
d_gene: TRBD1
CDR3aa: CASSFDGTVPYEQYF
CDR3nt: TGTGCCAGCAGTTTTGACGGGACAGTACCCTACGAGCAGTACTTC

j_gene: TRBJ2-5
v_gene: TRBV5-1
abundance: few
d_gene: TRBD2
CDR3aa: CASSALAGGMETQYF
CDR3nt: TGCGCCAGCAGCGCACTAGCGGGGGGTATGGAGACCCAGTACTTC

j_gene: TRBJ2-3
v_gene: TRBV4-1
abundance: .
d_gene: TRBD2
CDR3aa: CASSQGLAGGRGTDTQYF
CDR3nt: TGCGCCAGCAGCCAAGGACTAGCGGGGGGGCGGGGGACAGATACGCAGTATTTT

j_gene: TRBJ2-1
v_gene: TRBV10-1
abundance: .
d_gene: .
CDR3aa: CASSESGSFSSYNEQFF
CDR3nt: TGCGCCAGCAGTGAGTCGGGTAGCTTTAGCTCCTACAATGAGCAGTTCTTC

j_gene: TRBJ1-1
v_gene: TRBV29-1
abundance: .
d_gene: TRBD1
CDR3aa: CSVQDRLNTEAFF
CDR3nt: TGCAGCGTCCAGGACAGGCTTAACACTGAAGCTTTCTTT

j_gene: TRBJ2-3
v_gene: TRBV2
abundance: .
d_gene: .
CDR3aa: CASWTRTDTQYF
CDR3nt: TGTGCCAGCTGGACACGCACAGATACGCAGTATTTT

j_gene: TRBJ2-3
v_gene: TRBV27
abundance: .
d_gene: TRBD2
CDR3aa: CASSLSGGAGDTQYF
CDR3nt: TGTGCCAGCAGTTTAAGCGGGGGGGCGGGAGATACGCAGTATTTT